This TCR beta chain was sequenced for a study of T cell responses to AZD1222 COVID-19 vaccine. The method was immunoSEQ multiplex PCR; TCRdb's version includes in-frame clones alone and lacks a portion of them. The sample yields more than 20,000 clones, around 86% seen once. After removal of 2 bases from V and 5 bases from J, the junction contained 20 bases not matched to a gene. This CDR3 is built from 21 residues. The germline CDR1 and CDR2 sequences are MGHRA and YSYEKL. Study outcomes and limitations: Clonal diversity was possibly underestimated, and white British individuals and females predominated among donors.

Note on this clone: Its matching antigen is unknown.

The sequence came from an adult who received the AZD1222 COVID-19 vaccine. The J gene is TRBJ1-3, the V gene TRBV4-1, with 11 bases identical to TRBD1. This specimen consisted of peripheral blood, obtained 28 days after the second AZD1222 dose. CDR3 in amino acids: CASSQKGVLGGTGGTRNTIYF. DNA of the CDR3: TGCGCCAGCAGCCAAAAGGGGGTTTTGGGCGGGACAGGGGGAACTCGAAACACCATATATTTT.